Each of the 2 T cell receptor beta chains below was sequenced from the same sample in a study of Graves' ophthalmopathy and Graves' hyperthyroidism. Amplification of the TCR beta CDR3 regions used RNA transcripts (as template). The library came from an HTBI-primed first-round RT-PCR and a second-round multiplex PCR. Each CDR3 protein is one row after TCRdb ran MiXCR on the multiplex PCR reads. This sample has about 220,000 distinct CDR3 sequences, with around a fifth found just once. Sequenced material: peripheral blood. The receptors were sampled from a woman aged 45-65 years with Graves' ophthalmopathy.

This chain links TRBV6-1 with TRBJ2-7; 8 bases align to TRBD1. The CDR3 runs to 14 residues. J was trimmed by 6 bases and V by 6 bases; bases with no gene match: 10. Germline V gene lookup returns CDR1 MNHNS and CDR2 SASEGT. CDR3 region: CASRQRTGSTEQYF. CDR3 bases: TGTGCCAGCAGGCAACGGACAGGGTCCACCGAGCAGTACTTC.

V gene TRBV11-1 combines with J gene TRBJ2-5; D call uncertain. CDR1 is SGHAT, CDR2 FQDESV, per germline (reference sequence). Trimming took 5 bases from V and 0 from J, leaving 10 bases between them. The CDR3 is 14 residues long. CDR3 loop: CASSHGWYQETQYF. The CDR3, as DNA: TGTGCCAGCAGCCACGGGTGGTACCAAGAGACCCAGTACTTC.